The 9 T cell receptor beta chains in this list originate from one sample, sequenced in a study of type 1 and type 2 diabetes patients (dated by TCRdb to about 2016). The sequencer was an Illumina MiSeq. Genomic DNA from sorted T cell subsets served as template for TCRbeta CDR3 amplification. The TCRbeta CDR3 region was amplified by multiplex PCR with 30 forward and 13 reverse primers. TCRdb cleaned the public reads at Q25 with fastp, built clones with MiXCR and kept in-frame beta chains. CDR3 protein duplicates are merged, each entry listing the most common genes and DNA. Present in this sample are about 270,000 distinct CDR3 sequences, more than 45% of which were seen just once. The ten top clones hold about an eighth of the sample. The sequenced sample consisted of peripheral blood mononuclear cells (PBMCs). These receptors were obtained from a man aged 18 to 29 with type 2 diabetes.

The chain recombines TRBV7-3 with TRBJ2-2; D not resolved. This CDR3 has 13 amino acids. The germline V gene has CDR1 SGHTA and CDR2 FQGTGA. Trimming removed 5 bases from V and 0 bases from J, with 4 bases in between. CDR3 protein: CASSQANTGELFF. In nucleotides, the CDR3 is TGTGCCAGCAGCCAGGCGAACACCGGGGAGCTGTTTTTT. Complete variable domain (other parts from reference TRBV7-3 and TRBJ2-2): GAGVSQTPSNKVTEKGKYVELRCDPISGHTALYWYRQSLGQGPEFLIYFQGTGAADDSGLPNDRFFAVRPEGSVSTLKIQRTERGDSAVYLCASSQANTGELFFGEGSRLTVL.

This chain joins TRBV7-9 and TRBJ2-3, with TRBD1 matching over 7 bases. CDR3 length equals 16 residues. The trim removed 4 bases at V and 2 bases at J, leaving 9 bases unmatched. Germline CDR1 SEHNR, CDR2 FQNEAQ (reference sequence). The CDR3 sequence is CASSSGGQKLTDTQYF. The CDR3 DNA sequence: TGTGCCAGCAGCTCAGGGGGACAGAAACTCACAGATACGCAGTATTTT.

The chain combines TRBV4-3 with TRBJ1-4, with D possibly matching TRBD1 (6 bases). The CDR3 contains 17 residues. V was pared by 4 bases and J by 7 bases, with 22 bases between. The germline V gene encodes CDR1 LGHNA and CDR2 YSLEER. The CDR3 DNA reads TGCGCCAGCAGCCCTACCGAGGGGGGGGGCGTTGGTGAAAAACTGTTTTTT. Residues: CASSPTEGGGVGEKLFF.

The gene calls are TRBV6-2 or TRBV6-3 and TRBJ2-5; D possibly corresponds to TRBD2 (5 bases). Trimming took off 10 bases at V and 5 bases at J, with 20 bases between the two ends. CDR3 size: 14 residues. Per germline, CDR1 MNHEY and CDR2 SVGEGT. The CDR3 loop reads CATSTEGNEETQYF. As DNA, the CDR3 is TGTGCCACCTCGACCGAGGGTAACGAGGAGACCCAGTACTTC.

The J gene is TRBJ2-3, the V gene TRBV7-2; no definite D call. This CDR3 is 14 amino acids long. Trimming left V 1 base short and J 2 bases short, with 7 bases between. Per germline, CDR1 SGHTA and CDR2 FQGNSA. Here the CDR3 DNA reads TGTGCCAGCAGCTTAGGTATCTTCACAGATACGCAGTATTTT. Translation gives CASSLGIFTDTQYF.

This chain joins TRBV5-1 and TRBJ2-1, with 9 positions matching TRBD2. The CDR3 consists of 16 residues. Germline V CDR1 and CDR2: SGHRS, YFSETQ. Trimming cost V 0 bases and J 4 bases; bases outside gene matches: 5. The DNA of the CDR3 is TGCGCCAGCAGCTTGGCCGGGGCGGGAGGGTACAATGAGCAGTTCTTC. Translation: CASSLAGAGGYNEQFF.

Points on this clonotype: The junction departs from the called germline gene at one end, perhaps through a read error. The chain couples TRBV7-2 to TRBJ2-7; 9 nucleotides match TRBD1. CDR1 is SGHTA and CDR2 is FQGNSA in the germline V gene. The CDR3 runs 13 residues. CDR3 protein: CASSSFSGTGPFF. In DNA, the CDR3 is TGTGCCAGCAGTTCCTTTTCCGGGACAGGGCCCTTCTTC. Combining the CDR3 with reference TRBV7-2 and TRBJ2-7 gives the whole variable domain GAGVSQSPSNKVTEKGKDVELRCDPISGHTALYWYRQSLGQGLEFLIYFQGNSAPDKSGLPSDRFSAERTGGSVSTLTIQRTQQEDSAVYLCASSSFSGTGPFFGPGTRLTVT.

The chain joins TRBV4-1 to TRBJ2-1; D is possibly TRBD2 (6 bases). CDR1 and CDR2 from the germline V gene are MGHRA and YSYEKL. The CDR3 runs 18 residues. Trimming took 0 bases from V and 5 from J, leaving 20 bases between them. The CDR3 here is CASSQDFGSVSPDNEQFF. The CDR3 DNA follows: TGCGCCAGCAGCCAAGACTTCGGGAGCGTTTCCCCCGACAATGAGCAGTTCTTC.

The chain has TRBV30 and TRBJ2-7; D is unclear. The CDR3 spans 13 residues. Germline V gives CDR1 GTSNPN, CDR2 SVGIG (reference sequence). Trimming took off 0 bases at V and 2 bases at J, with 8 bases between the two ends. CDR3 nucleotide sequence: TGTGCCTGGAGTGTTGGCAGGACCTACGAGCAGTACTTC. Its protein is CAWSVGRTYEQYF.